The entry below gives a single T cell receptor beta chain sequence along with its context. Its antigen remains unidentified. This specimen belongs to a study of blood T cells in healthy people across ages. PBMCs, at least 6 million per sample, were isolated. PCR was performed a second time for about 7 to 11 cycles using a sample-barcoded 5' primer and a J-beta primer mix. MiXCR was run by TCRdb on the 5' RACE reads, yielding one entry per CDR3 protein. The sample shows about 640,000 distinct CDR3 sequences, under 70% of them seen only once. Whole-study findings and limits: The unknown donor CMV status may have confounded expanded clonotype changes.

The V gene lost 4 bases and the J gene lost 9 bases, with 13 bases spanning the gap. This CDR3 has 12 residues. Germline V gives CDR1 MDHEN, CDR2 SYDVKM. V usage is TRBV28 and J usage is TRBJ2-7, with unresolved D. Material for sequencing was blood. This sequence was found in a man aged 55 to 69 in good health. This CDR3 reads CASSSPPGGQYF. The CDR3 coding sequence is TGTGCCAGCAGTTCCCCCCCAGGTGGGCAGTACTTC.